This TCR beta chain was profiled in a study of blood T cell repertoires in COVID-19. V was clipped by 5 bases and J by 7 bases, with 12 bases between them. The germline CDR1 and CDR2 sequences are SQVTM and ANQGSEA. This CDR3 comprises 12 residues. Sequenced by immunoSEQ multiplex PCR; TCRdb stores in-frame clones only, minus some. The table shows under 300,000 clones, with roughly 82% occurring only once. The chain has TRBV29-1 and TRBJ2-1; D perhaps matches TRBD1 (5 bases). The sequencing input was peripheral blood. The source is a man older than 75 with acute or convalescent COVID-19. The CDR3 loop is CSVSARANEQFF. CDR3 in DNA: TGCAGCGTTTCGGCCAGGGCTAATGAGCAGTTCTTC.